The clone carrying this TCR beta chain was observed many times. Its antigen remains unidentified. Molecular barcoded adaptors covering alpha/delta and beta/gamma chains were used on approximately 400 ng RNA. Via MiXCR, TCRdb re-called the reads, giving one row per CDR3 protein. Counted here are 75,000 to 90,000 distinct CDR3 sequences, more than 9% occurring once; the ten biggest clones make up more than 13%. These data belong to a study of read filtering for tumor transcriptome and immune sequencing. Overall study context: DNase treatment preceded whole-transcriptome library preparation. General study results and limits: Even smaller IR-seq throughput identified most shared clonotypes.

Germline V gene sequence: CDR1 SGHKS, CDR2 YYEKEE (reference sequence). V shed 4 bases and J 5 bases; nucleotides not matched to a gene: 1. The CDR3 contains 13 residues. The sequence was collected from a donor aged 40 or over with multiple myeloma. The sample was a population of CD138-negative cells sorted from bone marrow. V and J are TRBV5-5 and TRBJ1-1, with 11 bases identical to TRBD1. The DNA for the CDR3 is TGTGCCAGCAGCGGACAGGGGGCGACTGAAGCTTTCTTT. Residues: CASSGQGATEAFF.